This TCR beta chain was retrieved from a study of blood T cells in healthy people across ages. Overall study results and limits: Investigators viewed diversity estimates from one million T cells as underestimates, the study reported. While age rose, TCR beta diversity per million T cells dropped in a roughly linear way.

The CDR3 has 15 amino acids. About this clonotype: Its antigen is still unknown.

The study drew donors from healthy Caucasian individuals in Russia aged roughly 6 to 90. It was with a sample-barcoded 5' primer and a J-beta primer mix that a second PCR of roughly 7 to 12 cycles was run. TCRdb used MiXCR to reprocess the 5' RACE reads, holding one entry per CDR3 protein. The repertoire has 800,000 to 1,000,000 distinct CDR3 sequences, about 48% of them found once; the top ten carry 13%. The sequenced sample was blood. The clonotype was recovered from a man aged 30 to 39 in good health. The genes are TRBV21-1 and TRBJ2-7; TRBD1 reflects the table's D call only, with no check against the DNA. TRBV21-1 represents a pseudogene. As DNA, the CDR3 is TGTGCCAGCAGCAAGCAAACAGGGTATCCGCACGAGCAGTACTTC. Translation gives CASSKQTGYPHEQYF.